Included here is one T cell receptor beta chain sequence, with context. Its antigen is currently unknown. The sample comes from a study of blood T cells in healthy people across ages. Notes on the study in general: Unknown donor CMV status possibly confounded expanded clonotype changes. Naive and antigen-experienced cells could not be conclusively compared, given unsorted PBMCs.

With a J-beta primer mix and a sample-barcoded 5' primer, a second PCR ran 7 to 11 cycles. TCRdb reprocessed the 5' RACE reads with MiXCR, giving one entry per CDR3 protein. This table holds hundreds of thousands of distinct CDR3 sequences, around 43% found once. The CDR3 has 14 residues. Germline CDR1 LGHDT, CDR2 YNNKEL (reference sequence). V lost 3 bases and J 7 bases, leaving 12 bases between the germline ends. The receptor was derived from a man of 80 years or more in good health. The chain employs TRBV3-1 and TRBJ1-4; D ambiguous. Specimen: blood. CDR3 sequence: CASSHNPQGEKLFF. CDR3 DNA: TGTGCCAGCAGCCATAATCCTCAAGGTGAAAAACTGTTTTTT.